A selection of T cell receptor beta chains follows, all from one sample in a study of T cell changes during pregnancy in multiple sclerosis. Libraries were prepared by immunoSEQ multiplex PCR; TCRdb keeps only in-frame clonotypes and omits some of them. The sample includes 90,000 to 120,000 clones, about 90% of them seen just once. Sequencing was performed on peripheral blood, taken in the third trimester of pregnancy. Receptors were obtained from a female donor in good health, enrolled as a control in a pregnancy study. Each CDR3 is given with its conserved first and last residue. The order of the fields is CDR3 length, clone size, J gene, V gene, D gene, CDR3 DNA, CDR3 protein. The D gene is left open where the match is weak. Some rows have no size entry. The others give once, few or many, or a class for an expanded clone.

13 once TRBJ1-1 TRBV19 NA TGTGCCAGTAGTACACAGGGTCGAACTGAAGCTTTCTTT CASSTQGRTEAFF
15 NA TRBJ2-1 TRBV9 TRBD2 TGTGCCAGCAGCCCGCGGGGGGCGTCCCACAATGAGCAGTTCTTC CASSPRGASHNEQFF
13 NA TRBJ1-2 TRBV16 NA TGTGCCAGCAGCCAATCCCCAGGGGAAGGCTACACCTTC CASSQSPGEGYTF
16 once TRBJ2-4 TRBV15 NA TGTGCCACCAGCAGGGGACTTCTATCGGCCAAAAACATTCAGTACTTC CATSRGLLSAKNIQYF
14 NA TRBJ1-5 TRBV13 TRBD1 TGTGCCAGCAGCCTACGGACAGGGAATCAGCCCCAGCATTTT CASSLRTGNQPQHF
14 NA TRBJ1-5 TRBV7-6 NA TGTGCCAGCAGCTATCGGGACACAGATCAGCCCCAGCATTTT CASSYRDTDQPQHF
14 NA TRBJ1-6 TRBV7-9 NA TGTGCCAGCAGCTTAGTAGAGGATTCTTCACCCCTCCACTTT CASSLVEDSSPLHF
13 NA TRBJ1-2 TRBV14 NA TGTGCCAGCAGCCCCAGGATCAGTGGTGGCTACACCTTC CASSPRISGGYTF
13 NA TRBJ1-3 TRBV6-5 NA TGTGCCAGCTGGCCATTCTCTGGAAACACCATATATTTT CASWPFSGNTIYF
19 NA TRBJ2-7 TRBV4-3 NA TGCGCCAGCAGCCAAGATGTGGGTATAAGGCTTGTAGCCTCCTACGAGCAGTACTTC CASSQDVGIRLVASYEQYF
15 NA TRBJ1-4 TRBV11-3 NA TGTGCCAGCAGCTTCCGGGGGTCCGGTAGAGAAAAACTGTTTTTT CASSFRGSGREKLFF
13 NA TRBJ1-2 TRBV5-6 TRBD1 TGTGCCAGCAGCCAAGGGACAGGGGGTGGCTACACCTTC CASSQGTGGGYTF
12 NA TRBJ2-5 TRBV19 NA TGTGCCAGTAGTACACCTAGAGAGACCCAGTACTTC CASSTPRETQYF
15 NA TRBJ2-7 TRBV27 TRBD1 TGTGCCAGCAGTATTGGGACAGGGGGCCGCTACGAGCAGTACTTC CASSIGTGGRYEQYF
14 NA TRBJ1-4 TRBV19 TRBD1 TGTGCCAGTAGTGGGGCAGGGGGCCATGAAAAACTGTTTTTT CASSGAGGHEKLFF
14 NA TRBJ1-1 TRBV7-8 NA TGTGCCAGCAGCTTAGCTGGGTCGGGCACTGAAGCTTTCTTT CASSLAGSGTEAFF
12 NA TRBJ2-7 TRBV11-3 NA TGTGCCAGCAGTCAACACCTCCCGGAGCAGTACTTC CASSQHLPEQYF
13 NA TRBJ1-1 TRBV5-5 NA TGTGCCAGCAGCTTAGACTGGAACACTGAAGCTTTCTTT CASSLDWNTEAFF
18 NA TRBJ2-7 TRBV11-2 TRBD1 TGTGCCAGCAGCTTAGCCCAGGACAGGGGACGAAGCTCCTACGAGCAGTACTTC CASSLAQDRGRSSYEQYF
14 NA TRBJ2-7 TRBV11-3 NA TGTGCCAGCAGCAATAGCCAGGGTATAAACGAGCAGTACTTC CASSNSQGINEQYF
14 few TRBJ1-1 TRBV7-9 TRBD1 TGTGCCAGCAGCTCGCCGACAGGGAGCACTGAAGCTTTCTTT CASSSPTGSTEAFF
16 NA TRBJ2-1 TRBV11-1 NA TGTGCCAGCAGCCCGTTTAGGGCTAGCACCCACAATGAGCAGTTCTTC CASSPFRASTHNEQFF
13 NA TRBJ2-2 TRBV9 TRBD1 TGTGCCAGCGGACAGGGGCGGACCGGGGAGCTGTTTTTT CASGQGRTGELFF
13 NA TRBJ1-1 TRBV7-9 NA TGTGCCAGCAGCTTAGTTGGCGGGGGAGAAGCTTTCTTT CASSLVGGGEAFF
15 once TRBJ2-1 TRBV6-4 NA TGTGCCAGCAGTGAGGGTCAGGGGGGTTACAATGAGCAGTTCTTC CASSEGQGGYNEQFF